This TCR beta chain came from a study of cytomegalovirus exposure and HLA in healthy donors. In the study overall: Falling in the Caucasian-associated ancestry cluster were about four fifths of 398 genotyped donors.

The V gene's germline CDR1 is SGHTA and CDR2 FQGNSA. This CDR3 is built from 17 residues. V trimming: 0 bases; J trimming: 5 bases; junction bases outside the gene matches: 10. The PCR contained 60 Vbeta and 13 Jbeta primers. Libraries were prepared by immunoSEQ multiplex PCR; TCRdb keeps only in-frame clonotypes and omits some of them. The table includes 110,000 to 150,000 clones, roughly 82% detected once. The V gene is TRBV7-2, the J gene TRBJ2-5; 9 bases are shared with TRBD1. Sequencing was performed on PBMCs. The clonotype originates from a man younger than 40 in good health and CMV-seronegative. Written as DNA, the CDR3 is TGTGCCAGCAGCTTAGCGGGGGGGGGACAGGGATGGGAGACCCAGTACTTC. It is translated as CASSLAGGGQGWETQYF.